This T cell receptor beta chain was identified during a study of blood T cell repertoires in COVID-19. Study background: Whether acute or convalescent, the COVID-19 samples came from the United States, Italy and Spain. From T cells, B-cell-depleted T cells, or PBMCs came the material, which was cDNA or gDNA.

Note on this clone: Additional DNA sequences in this sample encode the identical CDR3.

Profiling relied on immunoSEQ multiplex PCR, and the TCRdb table lists in-frame clones only, not all of them. This table holds over 25,000 clones, approximately 83% found once. Looked up from germline, CDR1 is MNHEY and CDR2 is SVGAGI. V was trimmed by 3 bases and J by 1 base, leaving 7 bases between them. The CDR3 runs 15 residues. The origin of this receptor is a man in his sixties or seventies with acute or convalescent COVID-19. Material: peripheral blood. V gene TRBV6-5 combines with J gene TRBJ2-6; tentatively, D is TRBD1 (5 bases). For the CDR3, the DNA is TGTGCCAGCAGTTATCCAGGGTCTGGGGCCAACGTCCTGACTTTC. This gives the protein CASSYPGSGANVLTF.